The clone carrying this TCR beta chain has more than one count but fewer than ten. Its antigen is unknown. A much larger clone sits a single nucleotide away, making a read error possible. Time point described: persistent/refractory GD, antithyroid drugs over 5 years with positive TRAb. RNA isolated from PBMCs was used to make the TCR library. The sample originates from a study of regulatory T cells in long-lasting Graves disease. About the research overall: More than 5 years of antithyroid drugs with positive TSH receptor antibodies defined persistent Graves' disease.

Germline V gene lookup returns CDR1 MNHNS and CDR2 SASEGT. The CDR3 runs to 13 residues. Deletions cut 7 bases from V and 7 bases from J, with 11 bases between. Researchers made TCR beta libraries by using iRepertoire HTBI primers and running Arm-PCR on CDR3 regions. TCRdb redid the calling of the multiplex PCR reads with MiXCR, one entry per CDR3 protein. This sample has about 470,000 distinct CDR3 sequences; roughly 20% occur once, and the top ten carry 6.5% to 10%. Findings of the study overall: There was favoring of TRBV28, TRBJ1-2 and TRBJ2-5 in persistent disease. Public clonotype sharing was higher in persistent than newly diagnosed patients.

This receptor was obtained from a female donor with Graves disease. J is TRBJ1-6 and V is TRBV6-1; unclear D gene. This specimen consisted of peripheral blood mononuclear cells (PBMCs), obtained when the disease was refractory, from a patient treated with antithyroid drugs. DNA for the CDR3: TGTGCCAGCAAGTCTTATAGAAATTCACCCCTCCACTTT. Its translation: CASKSYRNSPLHF.